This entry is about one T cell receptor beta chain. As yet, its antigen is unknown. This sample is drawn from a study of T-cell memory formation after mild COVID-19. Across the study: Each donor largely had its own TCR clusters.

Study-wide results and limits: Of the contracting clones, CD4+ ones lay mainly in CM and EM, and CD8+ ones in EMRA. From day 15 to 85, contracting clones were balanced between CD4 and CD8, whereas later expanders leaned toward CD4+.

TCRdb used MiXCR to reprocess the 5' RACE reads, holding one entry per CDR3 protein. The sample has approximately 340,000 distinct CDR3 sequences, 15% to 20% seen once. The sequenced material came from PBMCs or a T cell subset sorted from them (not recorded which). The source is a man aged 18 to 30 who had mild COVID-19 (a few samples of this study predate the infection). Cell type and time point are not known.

CDR3 region: CASTSPLRGNYTF. The CDR3 DNA sequence: TGTGCCAGCACCTCCCCGCTACGGGGGAACTACACCTTC. The chain is built from TRBV7-9 and TRBJ1-2, with D possibly TRBD1 on 5 matching bases. Germline values: CDR1 SEHNR, CDR2 FQNEAQ (reference sequence). This CDR3 has 13 amino acids. V lost 7 bases, J lost 10 bases, and 19 bases lay in between.